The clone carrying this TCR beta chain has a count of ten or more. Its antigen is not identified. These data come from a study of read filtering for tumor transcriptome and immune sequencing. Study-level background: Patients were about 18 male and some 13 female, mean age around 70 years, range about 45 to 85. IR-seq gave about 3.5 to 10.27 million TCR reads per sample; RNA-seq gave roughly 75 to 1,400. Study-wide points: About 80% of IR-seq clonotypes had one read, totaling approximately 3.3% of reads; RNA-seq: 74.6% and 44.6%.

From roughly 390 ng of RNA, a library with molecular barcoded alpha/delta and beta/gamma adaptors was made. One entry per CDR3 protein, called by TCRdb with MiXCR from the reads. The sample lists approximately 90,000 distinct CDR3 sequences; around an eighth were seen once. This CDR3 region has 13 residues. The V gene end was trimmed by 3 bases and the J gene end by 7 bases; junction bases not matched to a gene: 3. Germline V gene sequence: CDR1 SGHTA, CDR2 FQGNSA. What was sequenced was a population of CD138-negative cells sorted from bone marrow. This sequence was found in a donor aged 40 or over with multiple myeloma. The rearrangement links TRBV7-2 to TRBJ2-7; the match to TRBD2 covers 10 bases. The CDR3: CASSLGLAWEQYF. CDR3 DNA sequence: TGTGCCAGCAGCTTGGGACTAGCGTGGGAGCAGTACTTC.